The 4 T cell receptor beta chains listed next were all sequenced from one sample in a study of cytomegalovirus exposure and HLA in healthy donors. The PCR ran on 60 Vbeta and 13 Jbeta primers. Here immunoSEQ multiplex PCR was the method, and the copy in TCRdb shows in-frame clones only, minus some. The table includes about 160,000 clones, 84% detected once. Sequencing input: PBMCs. The origin of the receptors is a man aged 25 to 45 in good health and CMV-seronegative.

The chain combines TRBV5-1 with TRBJ2-2, with 14 bases fitting TRBD2. The CDR3 runs to 15 residues. With 7 bases clipped from V and 3 bases from J, the junction kept 2 bases outside the gene matches. Germline CDR1 SGHRS, CDR2 YFSETQ. CDR3 DNA: TGCGCCAGCCAGACTAGCGGGGGGGACACCGGGGAGCTGTTTTTT. Translating gives CASQTSGGDTGELFF. The complete variable domain, with remaining parts taken from reference TRBV5-1 and TRBJ2-2, reads KAGVTQTPRYLIKTRGQQVTLSCSPISGHRSVSWYQQTPGQGLQFLFEYFSETQRNKGNFPGRFSGRQFSNSRSEMNVSTLELGDSALYLCASQTSGGDTGELFFGEGSRLTVL.

This sequence joins TRBV4-2 and TRBJ1-2; D gene unclear. In germline, CDR1 is LGHNA, CDR2 YNFKEQ. The CDR3 spans 14 residues. Between the trimmed V and J ends, which lost 1 base and 8 bases, there was a span of 14 bases. The CDR3 region has the DNA TGTGCCAGCAGCCAAGTTGCAGACCGCGGCGGCTACACCTTC. This translates into CASSQVADRGGYTF.

The V and J genes are TRBV7-8 and TRBJ2-7; a weak D match, TRBD1 (6 bases). Between the trimmed V and J ends, which lost 2 bases and 2 bases, there was a span of 10 bases. CDR1 is SGHVS, CDR2 FQNEAQ, per germline. CDR3 length: 14 amino acids. The CDR3 is CASSLTDRTYEQYF. In DNA, the CDR3 is TGTGCCAGCAGCTTAACGGACAGAACCTACGAGCAGTACTTC.

The chain is built from TRBV19 and TRBJ2-3, with D possibly matching TRBD2 (6 bases). The CDR3 length is 18 residues. Germline V gives CDR1 LNHDA, CDR2 SQIVND (reference sequence). V lost 6 bases, J lost 6 bases, and 28 bases lay in between. The DNA of the CDR3 is TGTGCCAGTAGCGCCCCCACTACCGGACTACACCGCCCCGATACGCAGTATTTT. This sequence encodes CASSAPTTGLHRPDTQYF.